These 11 T cell receptor beta chains were all obtained from the same sample, sequenced in a study of OX40 agonist ivuxolimab in advanced cancers. The data were produced by immunoSEQ multiplex PCR, yet TCRdb's version contains in-frame clones alone and is incomplete. This table has over 100,000 clones, 85% to 90% appearing once. The sequencing used CD4+ or CD8+ T cells sorted from blood, collected in a trial of the OX40 agonist ivuxolimab. These receptors all stem from an adult with an advanced solid tumor such as melanoma, head and neck, liver or kidney cancer.

In its sample, this clone was seen once. The chain combines TRBV19 with TRBJ1-2; 7 bases agree with TRBD1. Per the germline V gene, CDR1 is LNHDA and CDR2 is SQIVND (reference sequence). The CDR3 has 14 amino acids. J gave up 3 bases and V 7 bases, and 8 bases lay outside the gene matches. CDR3 region: CASTVEGAYYGYTF. For the CDR3, the DNA is TGTGCCAGTACCGTGGAGGGGGCTTACTATGGCTACACCTTC.

V usage is TRBV7-9 and J usage is TRBJ2-3; D call uncertain. Looked up from germline, CDR1 is SEHNR and CDR2 is FQNEAQ (reference sequence). The CDR3 runs to 14 residues. Trimming cost V 1 base and J 6 bases, with 11 bases left between them. In nucleotides, the CDR3 is TGTGCCAGCAGCTTAGGTGTGGGAACGGATACGCAGTATTTT. As protein: CASSLGVGTDTQYF.

The V gene is TRBV10-3, the J gene TRBJ1-1; D perhaps matches TRBD1 (6 bases). This CDR3 spans 15 amino acids. Germline CDR1 ENHRY, CDR2 SYGVKD. Deletions cut 6 bases from V and 0 bases from J, with 14 bases between. The DNA of the CDR3 is TGTGCCATCAGCCCCTTACAGGGAATGAACACTGAAGCTTTCTTT. Residues: CAISPLQGMNTEAFF.

This CDR3 is CASSRAGTGDEKLFF. CDR3 DNA: TGTGCCAGCAGCCGCGCCGGGACAGGGGATGAAAAACTGTTTTTT. The V and J genes are TRBV7-2 and TRBJ1-4, with 10 nucleotides matching TRBD1. Germline V lookup: CDR1 SGHTA, CDR2 FQGNSA. V was clipped by 5 bases and J by 6 bases; unmatched bases: 6. The CDR3 totals 15 residues.

This clone was detected only a few times. J is TRBJ2-2 and V is TRBV28, with D tentatively TRBD1 (5 bases). V lost 4 bases, J lost 2 bases, and 8 bases lay in between. CDR1 is MDHEN, CDR2 SYDVKM, per germline. The CDR3 extends over 14 amino acids. CDR3: CASSSQGNTGELFF. In DNA, the CDR3 is TGTGCCAGCAGTTCCCAGGGTAACACCGGGGAGCTGTTTTTT. The full variable domain, with the rest looked up from reference TRBV28 and TRBJ2-2, is DVKVTQSSRYLVKRTGEKVFLECVQDMDHENMFWYRQDPGLGLRLIYFSYDVKMKEKGDIPEGYSVSREKKERFSLILESASTNQTSMYLCASSSQGNTGELFFGEGSRLTVL.

The rearrangement links TRBV18 to TRBJ2-7, with 10 bases identical to TRBD1. The junction had 12 bases not matched to a gene; V was cut back by 4 bases and J by 3 bases. The CDR3 length is 17 residues. Germline V gene sequence: CDR1 KGHSH, CDR2 LQKENI. The CDR3 here is CASSQAGTGVRNYEQYF. CDR3 DNA: TGTGCCAGCTCACAAGCCGGGACAGGGGTGAGAAACTACGAGCAGTACTTC.

This clone was observed a single time. The chain combines TRBV4-1 with TRBJ2-3; no firm D call. The CDR3 covers 13 residues. Germline loops: CDR1 MGHRA, CDR2 YSYEKL. V lost 1 base to trimming and J lost 4 bases, with 6 bases between them. This chain's CDR3 is CASSQVGSDTQYF. The CDR3 nucleotides are TGCGCCAGCAGCCAAGTGGGTTCAGATACGCAGTATTTT.

This chain links TRBV7-2 with TRBJ1-2; D uncertain. Germline V gene data show CDR1 as SGHTA and CDR2 as FQGNSA. Trimming shortened V by 2 bases and J by 4 bases, and 8 bases separated the two germline ends. CDR3 length: 13 amino acids. This CDR3 reads CASSLFDGYGYTF. The CDR3 bases are TGTGCCAGCAGCTTATTCGACGGCTATGGCTACACCTTC.

The chain uses TRBV19 and TRBJ2-6, with D perhaps TRBD2 (5 bases). In germline, CDR1 is LNHDA, CDR2 SQIVND (reference sequence). Trimming cost V 7 bases and J 14 bases, with 30 bases left between them. This CDR3 has 17 amino acids. The CDR3 reads CASKASESGLIGSILTF. The CDR3 DNA follows: TGTGCCAGTAAAGCCTCTGAGAGCGGCCTGATCGGTAGCATCCTGACTTTC.

The genes are TRBV2 and TRBJ2-1; 9 bases are a match to TRBD2. The CDR3 loop spans 19 amino acids. Trimming cost V 7 bases and J 0 bases; bases outside gene matches: 16. CDR1 SNHLY and CDR2 FYNNEI come from the germline V gene. For the CDR3, the DNA is TGTGCCAGCACCTTAAAGGCCCTAGCGGGGTTAAGCTCCTACAATGAGCAGTTCTTC. Translated: CASTLKALAGLSSYNEQFF.

In this sample, this clone turned up a few times. The chain employs TRBV5-1 and TRBJ1-1; D is possibly TRBD1 (6 bases). This CDR3 spans 13 amino acids. CDR1 SGHRS and CDR2 YFSETQ come from the germline V gene. V was pared by 2 bases and J by 11 bases, with 16 bases between. The CDR3 DNA reads TGCGCCAGCAGCTTAGATTTACAGGGTACCGCTTTCTTT. Its translation is CASSLDLQGTAFF.